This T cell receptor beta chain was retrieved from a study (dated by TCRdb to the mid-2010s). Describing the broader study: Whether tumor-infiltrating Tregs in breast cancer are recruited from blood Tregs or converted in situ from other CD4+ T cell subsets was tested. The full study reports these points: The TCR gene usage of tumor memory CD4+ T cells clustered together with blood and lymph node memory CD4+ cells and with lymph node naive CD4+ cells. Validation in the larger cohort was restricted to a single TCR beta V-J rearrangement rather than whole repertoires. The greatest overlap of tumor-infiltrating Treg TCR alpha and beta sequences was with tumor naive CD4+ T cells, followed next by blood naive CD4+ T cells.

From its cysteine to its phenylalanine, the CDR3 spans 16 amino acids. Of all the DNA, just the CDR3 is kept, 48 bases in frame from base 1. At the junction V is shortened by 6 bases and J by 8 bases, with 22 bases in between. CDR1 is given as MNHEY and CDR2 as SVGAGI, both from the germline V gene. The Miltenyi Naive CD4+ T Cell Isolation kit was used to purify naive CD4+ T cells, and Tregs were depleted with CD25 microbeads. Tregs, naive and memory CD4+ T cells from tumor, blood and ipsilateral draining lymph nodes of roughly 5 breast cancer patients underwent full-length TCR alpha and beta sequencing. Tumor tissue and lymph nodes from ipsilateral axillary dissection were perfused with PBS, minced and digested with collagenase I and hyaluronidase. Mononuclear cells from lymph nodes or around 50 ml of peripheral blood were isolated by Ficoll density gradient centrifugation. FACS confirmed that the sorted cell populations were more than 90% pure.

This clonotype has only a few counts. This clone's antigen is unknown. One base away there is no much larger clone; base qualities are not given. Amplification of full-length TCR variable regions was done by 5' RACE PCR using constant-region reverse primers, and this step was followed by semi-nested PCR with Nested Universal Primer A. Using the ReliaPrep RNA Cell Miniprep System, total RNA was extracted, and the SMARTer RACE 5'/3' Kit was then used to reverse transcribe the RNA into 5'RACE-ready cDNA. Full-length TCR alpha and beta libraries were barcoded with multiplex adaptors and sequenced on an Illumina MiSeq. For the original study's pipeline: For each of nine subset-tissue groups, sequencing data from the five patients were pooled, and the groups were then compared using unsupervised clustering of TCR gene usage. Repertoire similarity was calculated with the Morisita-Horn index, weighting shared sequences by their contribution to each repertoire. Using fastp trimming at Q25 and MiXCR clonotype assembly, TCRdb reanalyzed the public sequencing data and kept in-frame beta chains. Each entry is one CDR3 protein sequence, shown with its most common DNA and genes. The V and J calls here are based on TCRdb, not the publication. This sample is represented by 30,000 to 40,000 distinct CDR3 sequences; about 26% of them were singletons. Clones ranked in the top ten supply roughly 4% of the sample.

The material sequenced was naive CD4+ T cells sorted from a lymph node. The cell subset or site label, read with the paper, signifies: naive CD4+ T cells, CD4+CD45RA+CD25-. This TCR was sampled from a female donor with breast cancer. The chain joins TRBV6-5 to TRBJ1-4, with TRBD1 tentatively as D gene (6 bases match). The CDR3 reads CASSSRGGLFGEKLFF. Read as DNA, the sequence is TGTGCCAGCAGCTCCCGGGGGGGGCTTTTCGGCGAAAAACTGTTTTTT.